A selection of T cell receptor beta chains follows, all from one sample in a study of blood T cell repertoires in COVID-19. Method: immunoSEQ multiplex PCR; TCRdb's copy keeps in-frame clones and lacks some. The table includes about 54,000 clones, roughly 84% detected once. Material: peripheral blood. All receptors derive from a man in his fifties or sixties with active COVID-19. Each CDR3 is given with its conserved first and last residue. A D gene is named only where the DNA matches it firmly.

j_call: TRBJ1-6
cdr3_length: 15
d_call: .
v_call: TRBV6-4
cdr3_aa: CASSAPAGNNSPLHF

j_call: TRBJ1-5
cdr3_length: 14
d_call: .
v_call: TRBV19
cdr3_aa: CASSWGVTNQPQHF

j_call: TRBJ1-1
cdr3_length: 15
d_call: .
v_call: TRBV7-9
cdr3_aa: CASSLPGGTSTEAFF

j_call: TRBJ1-5
cdr3_length: 15
d_call: .
v_call: TRBV6-2/TRBV6-3
cdr3_aa: CASSYGPGANQPQHF

j_call: TRBJ1-1
cdr3_length: 16
d_call: .
v_call: TRBV14
cdr3_aa: CASSPGWGHTNTEAFF

j_call: TRBJ1-1
cdr3_length: 12
d_call: .
v_call: TRBV11-3
cdr3_aa: CASSGRVGEAFF

j_call: TRBJ2-5
cdr3_length: 18
d_call: TRBD2
v_call: TRBV4-2
cdr3_aa: CASSQEGLAGAPGETQYF

j_call: TRBJ1-1
cdr3_length: 13
d_call: .
v_call: TRBV7-2
cdr3_aa: CASSLLAGDQAFF

j_call: TRBJ2-1
cdr3_length: 16
d_call: TRBD2
v_call: TRBV9
cdr3_aa: CASSARRTSGGNEQFF

j_call: TRBJ2-7
cdr3_length: 16
d_call: TRBD1
v_call: TRBV5-1
cdr3_aa: CASSMPGTGVLHEQYF

j_call: TRBJ1-1
cdr3_length: 18
d_call: TRBD1
v_call: TRBV7-9
cdr3_aa: CASSLGTGGIGGITEAFF

j_call: TRBJ2-5
cdr3_length: 13
d_call: .
v_call: TRBV29-1
cdr3_aa: CSVFWTSQETQYF

j_call: TRBJ1-3
cdr3_length: 17
d_call: TRBD1
v_call: TRBV6-2/TRBV6-3
cdr3_aa: CASSFRLRTGRGNTIYF

j_call: TRBJ1-4
cdr3_length: 14
d_call: .
v_call: TRBV28
cdr3_aa: CASSLAGVREKLFF

j_call: TRBJ1-2
cdr3_length: 14
d_call: .
v_call: TRBV28
cdr3_aa: CAVSVVQGLSGYTF

j_call: TRBJ2-1
cdr3_length: 13
d_call: TRBD1
v_call: TRBV11-3
cdr3_aa: CASSRGQDNEQFF

j_call: TRBJ2-3
cdr3_length: 16
d_call: .
v_call: TRBV7-2
cdr3_aa: CASSLVARVGTDTQYF

j_call: TRBJ1-5
cdr3_length: 14
d_call: .
v_call: TRBV6-2/TRBV6-3
cdr3_aa: CASSYLTGNQPQHF

j_call: TRBJ2-7
cdr3_length: 13
d_call: TRBD2
v_call: TRBV7-3
cdr3_aa: CASAASGNYEQYF

j_call: TRBJ2-3
cdr3_length: 14
d_call: .
v_call: TRBV6-6
cdr3_aa: CASTNPPSTDTQYF

j_call: TRBJ1-1
cdr3_length: 13
d_call: .
v_call: TRBV5-1
cdr3_aa: CASSLGGSTEAFF

j_call: TRBJ2-7
cdr3_length: 15
d_call: TRBD1
v_call: TRBV6-5
cdr3_aa: CASSYSRGLTYEQYF

j_call: TRBJ2-5
cdr3_length: 14
d_call: TRBD1
v_call: TRBV19
cdr3_aa: CASSLNRGTETQYF

j_call: TRBJ2-5
cdr3_length: 14
d_call: .
v_call: TRBV9
cdr3_aa: CASSVGAHQETQYF

j_call: TRBJ2-7
cdr3_length: 14
d_call: TRBD1
v_call: TRBV7-9
cdr3_aa: CASSPGTGGYEQYF

j_call: TRBJ1-1
cdr3_length: 13
d_call: .
v_call: TRBV7-8
cdr3_aa: CASSIQGGTEAFF

j_call: TRBJ1-5
cdr3_length: 13
d_call: .
v_call: TRBV12-3/TRBV12-4
cdr3_aa: CASSHRLNQPQHF

j_call: TRBJ1-6
cdr3_length: 16
d_call: .
v_call: TRBV3-1/TRBV3-2
cdr3_aa: CASSQAYRSWNSPLHF

j_call: TRBJ2-7
cdr3_length: 13
d_call: TRBD2
v_call: TRBV7-2
cdr3_aa: CASSLVRGGEQYF

j_call: TRBJ2-2
cdr3_length: 15
d_call: .
v_call: TRBV3-1/TRBV3-2
cdr3_aa: CASSQDRGMTGELFF

j_call: TRBJ1-1
cdr3_length: 13
d_call: TRBD1
v_call: TRBV7-9
cdr3_aa: CASSVDRATEAFF

j_call: TRBJ2-7
cdr3_length: 14
d_call: .
v_call: TRBV7-5
cdr3_aa: CVRSPRGTFYEQYF

j_call: TRBJ1-5
cdr3_length: 14
d_call: .
v_call: TRBV19
cdr3_aa: CASMEREGGQPQHF

j_call: TRBJ2-5
cdr3_length: 16
d_call: TRBD1
v_call: TRBV5-1
cdr3_aa: CASSLAGQGRGETQYF

j_call: TRBJ2-5
cdr3_length: 14
d_call: .
v_call: TRBV6-5
cdr3_aa: CASKEGRASETQYF

j_call: TRBJ1-2
cdr3_length: 15
d_call: TRBD1
v_call: TRBV28
cdr3_aa: CASSKPGTGDYGYTF

j_call: TRBJ2-3
cdr3_length: 15
d_call: TRBD1
v_call: TRBV9
cdr3_aa: CASGRQGNTEDTQYF

j_call: TRBJ1-2
cdr3_length: 13
d_call: .
v_call: TRBV6-5
cdr3_aa: CASRRRNNYGYTF

j_call: TRBJ2-7
cdr3_length: 15
d_call: TRBD1
v_call: TRBV27
cdr3_aa: CASSAPGTGGYEQYF

j_call: TRBJ2-1
cdr3_length: 14
d_call: TRBD1
v_call: TRBV27
cdr3_aa: CASRGGQGYNEQFF

j_call: TRBJ1-2
cdr3_length: 15
d_call: .
v_call: TRBV5-5
cdr3_aa: CASSLNPGVGYGYTF

j_call: TRBJ1-2
cdr3_length: 15
d_call: .
v_call: TRBV30
cdr3_aa: CAWSRTGPGLYGYTF

j_call: TRBJ2-2
cdr3_length: 18
d_call: TRBD2
v_call: TRBV9
cdr3_aa: CASSVGLAGGRDTGELFF

j_call: TRBJ2-3
cdr3_length: 14
d_call: TRBD2
v_call: TRBV30
cdr3_aa: CAWFIAGTTDTQYF

j_call: TRBJ1-4
cdr3_length: 14
d_call: .
v_call: TRBV7-2
cdr3_aa: CASSLGGRNEKLFF

j_call: TRBJ2-1
cdr3_length: 13
d_call: .
v_call: TRBV6-2/TRBV6-3
cdr3_aa: CASSSLPYNEQFF

j_call: TRBJ2-1
cdr3_length: 14
d_call: .
v_call: TRBV3-1/TRBV3-2
cdr3_aa: CASSPQASYNEQFF

j_call: TRBJ2-2
cdr3_length: 15
d_call: .
v_call: TRBV9
cdr3_aa: CASSLFSVNTGELFF

j_call: TRBJ2-5
cdr3_length: 18
d_call: TRBD2
v_call: TRBV4-2
cdr3_aa: CASSQGRRLAGGQETQYF

j_call: TRBJ2-1
cdr3_length: 13
d_call: .
v_call: TRBV7-3
cdr3_aa: CASSSERYNEQFF

j_call: TRBJ2-5
cdr3_length: 17
d_call: TRBD2
v_call: TRBV6-1
cdr3_aa: CASSGVVAGASGETQYF

j_call: TRBJ2-1
cdr3_length: 15
d_call: .
v_call: TRBV7-2
cdr3_aa: CASTVQGGIYNEQFF

j_call: TRBJ2-7
cdr3_length: 14
d_call: .
v_call: TRBV19
cdr3_aa: CASSNRDTLYEQYF

j_call: TRBJ2-3
cdr3_length: 15
d_call: TRBD2
v_call: TRBV5-1
cdr3_aa: CASSSGLAVTDTQYF

j_call: TRBJ2-7
cdr3_length: 16
d_call: .
v_call: TRBV5-8
cdr3_aa: CASSFPGSHPSYEQYF